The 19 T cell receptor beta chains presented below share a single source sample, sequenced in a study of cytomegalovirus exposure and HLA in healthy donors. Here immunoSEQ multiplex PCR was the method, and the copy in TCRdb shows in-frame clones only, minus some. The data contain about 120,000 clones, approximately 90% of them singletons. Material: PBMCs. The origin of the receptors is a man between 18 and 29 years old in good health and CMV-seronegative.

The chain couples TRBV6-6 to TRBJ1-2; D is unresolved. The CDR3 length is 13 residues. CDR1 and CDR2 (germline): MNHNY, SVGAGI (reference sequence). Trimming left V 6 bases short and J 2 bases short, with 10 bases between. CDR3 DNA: TGTGCCAGCAGGGGCGAGGGCAACTATGGCTACACCTTC. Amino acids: CASRGEGNYGYTF.

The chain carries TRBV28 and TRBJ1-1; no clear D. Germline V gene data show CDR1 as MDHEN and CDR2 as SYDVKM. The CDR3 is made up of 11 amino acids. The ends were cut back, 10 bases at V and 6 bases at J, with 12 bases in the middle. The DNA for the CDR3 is TGTGCCACCTTTTCGGCGGCTGAAGCTTTCTTT. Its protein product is CATFSAAEAFF.

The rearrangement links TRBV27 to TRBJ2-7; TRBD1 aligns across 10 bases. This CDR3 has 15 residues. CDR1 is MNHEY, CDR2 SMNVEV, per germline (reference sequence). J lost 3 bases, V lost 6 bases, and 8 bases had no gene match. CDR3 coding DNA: TGTGCCAGCAGCTCCCGGGGGACAGGGGACTACGAGCAGTACTTC. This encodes CASSSRGTGDYEQYF.

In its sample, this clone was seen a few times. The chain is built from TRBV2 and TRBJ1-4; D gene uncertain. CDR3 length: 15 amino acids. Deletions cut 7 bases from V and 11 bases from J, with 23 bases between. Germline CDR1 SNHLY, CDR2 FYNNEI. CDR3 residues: CASKLRVPLSGKLFF. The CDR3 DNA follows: TGTGCCAGCAAGCTCCGGGTCCCGCTATCGGGGAAACTGTTTTTT.

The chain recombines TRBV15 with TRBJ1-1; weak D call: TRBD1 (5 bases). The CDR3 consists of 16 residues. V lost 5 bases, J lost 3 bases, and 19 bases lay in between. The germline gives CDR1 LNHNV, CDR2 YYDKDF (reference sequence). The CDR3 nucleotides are TGTGCCACCAGCGCAGAAAGGACGGGGGGGGACACTGAAGCTTTCTTT. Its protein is CATSAERTGGDTEAFF.

The CDR3: CASSSRGQGGDYGYTF. CDR3 nucleotides: TGTGCCAGCAGCTCCAGAGGACAGGGAGGCGACTATGGCTACACCTTC. J is TRBJ1-2 and V is TRBV7-2, with 8 positions matching TRBD1. The CDR3 extends over 16 amino acids. V was pared by 4 bases and J by 3 bases, with 10 bases of the junction left unmatched. Germline assignment: CDR1 SGHTA and CDR2 FQGNSA.

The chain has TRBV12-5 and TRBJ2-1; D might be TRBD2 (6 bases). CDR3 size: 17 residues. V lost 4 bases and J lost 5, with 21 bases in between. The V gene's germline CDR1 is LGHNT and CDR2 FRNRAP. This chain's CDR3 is CASGSTFGGTMDNEQFF. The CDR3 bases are TGTGCTAGTGGTTCAACTTTTGGCGGGACCATGGACAATGAGCAGTTCTTC. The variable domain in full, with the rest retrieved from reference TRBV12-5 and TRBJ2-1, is DARVTQTPRHKVTEMGQEVTMRCQPILGHNTVFWYRQTMMQGLELLAYFRNRAPLDDSGMPKDRFSAEMPDATLATLKIQPSEPRDSAVYFCASGSTFGGTMDNEQFFGPGTRLTVL.

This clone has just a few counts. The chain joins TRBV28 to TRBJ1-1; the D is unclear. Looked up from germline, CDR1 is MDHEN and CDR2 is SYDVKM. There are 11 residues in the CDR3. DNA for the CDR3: TGTGCTATAGGTCGGGGCACTGAAGCTTTCTTT. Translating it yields CAIGRGTEAFF. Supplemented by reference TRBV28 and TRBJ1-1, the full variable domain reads DVKVTQSSRYLVKRTGEKVFLECVQDMDHENMFWYRQDPGLGLRLIYFSYDVKMKEKGDIPEGYSVSREKKERFSLILESASTNQTSMYLCAIGRGTEAFFGQGTRLTVV.

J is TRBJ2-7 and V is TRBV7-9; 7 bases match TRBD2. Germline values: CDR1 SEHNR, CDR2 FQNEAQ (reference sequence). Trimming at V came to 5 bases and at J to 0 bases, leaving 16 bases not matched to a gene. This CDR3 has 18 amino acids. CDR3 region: CASSPPPRDYVISYEQYF. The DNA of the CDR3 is TGTGCCAGCAGCCCGCCCCCCCGGGACTATGTGATCTCCTACGAGCAGTACTTC.

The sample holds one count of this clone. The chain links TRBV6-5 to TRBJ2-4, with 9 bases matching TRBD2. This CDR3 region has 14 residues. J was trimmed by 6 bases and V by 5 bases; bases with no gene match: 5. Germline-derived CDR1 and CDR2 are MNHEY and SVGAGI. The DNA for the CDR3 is TGTGCCAGCAGTCCTAGCGGGAAACTAAACATTCAGTACTTC. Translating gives CASSPSGKLNIQYF.

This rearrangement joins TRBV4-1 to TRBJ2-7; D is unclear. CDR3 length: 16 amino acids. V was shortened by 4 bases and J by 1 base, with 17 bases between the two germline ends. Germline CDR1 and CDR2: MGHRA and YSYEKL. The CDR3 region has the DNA TGCGCCAGCAGCCCACTTTACCCCCCCAGGTCCTACGAGCAGTACTTC. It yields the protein CASSPLYPPRSYEQYF.

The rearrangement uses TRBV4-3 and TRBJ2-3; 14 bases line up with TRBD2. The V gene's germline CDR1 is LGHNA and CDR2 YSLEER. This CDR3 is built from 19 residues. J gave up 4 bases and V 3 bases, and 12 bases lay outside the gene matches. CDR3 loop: CASSHKVTSGGAGADTQYF. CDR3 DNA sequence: TGCGCCAGCAGCCATAAAGTGACTAGCGGGGGGGCCGGGGCAGATACGCAGTATTTT.

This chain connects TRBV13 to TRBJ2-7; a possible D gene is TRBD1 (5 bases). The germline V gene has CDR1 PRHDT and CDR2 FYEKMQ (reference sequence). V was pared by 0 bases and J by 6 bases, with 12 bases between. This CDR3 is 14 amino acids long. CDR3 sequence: CASSLGLGPFEQYF. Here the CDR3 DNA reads TGTGCCAGCAGCTTAGGTTTGGGGCCTTTCGAGCAGTACTTC.

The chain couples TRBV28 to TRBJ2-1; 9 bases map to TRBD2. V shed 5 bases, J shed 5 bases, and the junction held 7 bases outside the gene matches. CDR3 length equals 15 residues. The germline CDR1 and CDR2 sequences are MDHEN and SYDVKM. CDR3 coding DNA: TGTGCCAGCAGTCAAAGCGGGGGGCCCAACAATGAGCAGTTCTTC. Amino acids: CASSQSGGPNNEQFF.

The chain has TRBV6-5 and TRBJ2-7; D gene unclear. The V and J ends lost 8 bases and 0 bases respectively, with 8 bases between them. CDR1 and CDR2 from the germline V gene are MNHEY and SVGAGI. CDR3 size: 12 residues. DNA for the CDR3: TGTGCCAGCGCGGCAGTCTCCTACGAGCAGTACTTC. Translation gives CASAAVSYEQYF.

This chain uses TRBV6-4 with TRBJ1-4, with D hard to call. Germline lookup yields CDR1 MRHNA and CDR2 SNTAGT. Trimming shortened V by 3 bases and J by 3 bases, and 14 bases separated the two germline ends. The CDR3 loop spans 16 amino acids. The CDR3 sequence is CASSDLNRSANEKLFF. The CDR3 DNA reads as TGTGCCAGCAGTGATCTTAACCGGTCGGCTAATGAAAAACTGTTTTTT.

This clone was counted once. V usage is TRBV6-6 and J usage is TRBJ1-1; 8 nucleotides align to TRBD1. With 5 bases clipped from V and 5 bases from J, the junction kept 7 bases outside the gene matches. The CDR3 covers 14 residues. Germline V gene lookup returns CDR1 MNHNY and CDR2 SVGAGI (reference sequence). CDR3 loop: CASSPTGAVTEAFF. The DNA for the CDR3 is TGTGCCAGCAGTCCGACAGGGGCGGTTACTGAAGCTTTCTTT.

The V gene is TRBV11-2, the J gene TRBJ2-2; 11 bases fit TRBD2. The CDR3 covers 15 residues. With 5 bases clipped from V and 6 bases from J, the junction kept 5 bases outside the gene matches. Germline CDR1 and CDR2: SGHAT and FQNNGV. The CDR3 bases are TGTGCCAGCAGCCCAACTAGCGGGAGAGCCGGGGAGCTGTTTTTT. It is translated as CASSPTSGRAGELFF.

CDR3 region: CASSLEVGSPNTGELFF. CDR3 coding DNA: TGCGCCAGCAGCTTGGAAGTGGGTAGCCCGAACACCGGGGAGCTGTTTTTT. V usage is TRBV5-1 and J usage is TRBJ2-2; D remains unclear. CDR1 and CDR2 from the germline V gene are SGHRS and YFSETQ. The V end lost 0 bases, the J end lost 0 bases, and 12 bases lay between the germline ends. This CDR3 has 17 amino acids.